The 6 T cell receptor beta chains given below trace back to one sample, sequenced in a study of T cells after yellow fever vaccination. Via MiXCR, TCRdb re-called the 5' RACE reads, giving one row per CDR3 protein. The sample shows some 300,000 distinct CDR3 sequences, roughly 8.3% of them seen only once. Specimen: PBMCs, collected roughly 46 days after the first yellow fever vaccination. The receptors come from a man in his late teens or twenties who received the YFV17D yellow fever vaccine.

This clonotype was found many times. The gene calls are TRBV28 and TRBJ2-2; possible D gene TRBD1, 5 bases. Germline V gives CDR1 MDHEN, CDR2 SYDVKM. This CDR3 contains 15 residues. V was shortened by 6 bases and J by 1 base, with 12 bases between the two germline ends. The CDR3: CASSPRQMNTGELFF. CDR3 DNA sequence: TGTGCCAGCAGCCCCCGACAGATGAACACCGGGGAGCTGTTTTTT.

This clonotype showed up just a few times. J is TRBJ2-1 and V is TRBV28; D possibly matches TRBD1 or TRBD2 (6 bases each). Germline V lookup: CDR1 MDHEN, CDR2 SYDVKM. The CDR3 runs to 15 residues. With 7 bases removed from V and 0 bases from J, the gap between germline ends came to 13 bases. CDR3 residues: CASISGGVSYNEQFF. For the CDR3, the DNA is TGTGCCAGCATTTCCGGGGGCGTCTCCTACAATGAGCAGTTCTTC.

Only a few counts were recorded for this clonotype. The genes are TRBV6-1 and TRBJ1-3, with TRBD1 as a possible D gene (6 bases). Germline CDR1 reads MNHNS; CDR2 reads SASEGT. This CDR3 has 15 residues. Between the trimmed V and J ends, which lost 6 bases and 4 bases, there was a span of 16 bases. CDR3 bases: TGTGCCAGCAGGTCCCCACAGGGATCCGGAAACACCATATATTTT. Its translation is CASRSPQGSGNTIYF.

This chain connects TRBV5-1 to TRBJ1-1; possibly TRBD1 for D (5 bases). V lost 5 bases and J 4 bases, leaving 18 bases between the germline ends. CDR1 SGHRS and CDR2 YFSETQ come from the germline V gene. The CDR3 length is 15 residues. The CDR3 nucleotides are TGCGCCAGCAGGCCCTGGGAGGGGAGTATCACTGAAGCTTTCTTT. This translates into CASRPWEGSITEAFF.

Only a few counts were recorded for this clonotype. The chain employs TRBV6-2 or TRBV6-3 and TRBJ1-4; possibly TRBD1 for D (5 bases). V shed 1 base and J shed 3 bases, with 12 bases lying between them. CDR1 MNHEY and CDR2 SVGEGT come from the germline V gene. The CDR3 has 16 residues. CDR3 region: CASSYYVRQPNEKLFF. The CDR3 bases are TGTGCCAGCAGTTACTACGTACGACAGCCTAATGAAAAACTGTTTTTT.

The rearrangement joins TRBV10-3 to TRBJ1-5, with D possibly matching TRBD1 (5 bases). In germline, CDR1 is ENHRY, CDR2 SYGVKD. This CDR3 region has 12 residues. Trimming stripped 10 bases from V and 5 bases from J, with 12 bases between. The CDR3 region has the DNA TGTGCCACCCAGGGAGACGATCAGCCCCAGCATTTT. Encoded protein: CATQGDDQPQHF.